This T cell receptor (beta chain) was observed in a study of OX40 agonist ivuxolimab in advanced cancers. Study context: Over 30% of patients had received prior checkpoint inhibitor therapy. Study outcomes and limitations: CD8+ T cells showed, on average, more clonal expansion than CD4+ cells.

Turning to this clone: Antigen unknown.

This CDR3 has 16 residues. The ends were cut back, 0 bases at V and 0 bases at J, with 9 bases in the middle. The germline V gene has CDR1 SEHNR and CDR2 FQNEAQ (reference sequence). Repertoires were generated with immunoSEQ multiplex PCR, while TCRdb's copy carries only in-frame clones and drops some. The data show tens of thousands of clones, 91% seen once. The sequence was obtained from an adult with an advanced solid tumor such as melanoma, head and neck, liver or kidney cancer. The V call is TRBV7-9, the J call TRBJ1-5; D call uncertain. Here the sequenced sample was CD4+ or CD8+ T cells sorted from blood, taken in a trial of the OX40 agonist ivuxolimab. The CDR3 protein is CASSLARPISNQPQHF. CDR3 bases: TGTGCCAGCAGCTTAGCTAGACCGATTAGCAATCAGCCCCAGCATTTT.